Sequencing of this T cell receptor (beta chain) was carried out in a study of cytomegalovirus exposure and HLA in healthy donors (dated by TCRdb to 2017 to 2019). Context from the whole study: According to an earlier analysis of 450 to 650 of the donors, some 180 million T cells yielded some 110 million unique TCR beta sequences and about 300 Gb of sequence data. Around 320 gigabases of sequencing data and tens of millions of unique TCR sequences were included in an early release covering around 650 HLA-typed donors. The genetic ancestry cluster associated with self-reported Caucasian donors included over 80% of the approximately 430 genotyped donors. The study was designed to test whether signatures of past pathogen exposure could be identified by cataloging public T cell receptors. The study profiled the T cell repertoires of 550 to 700 subjects by immunosequencing and related them to cytomegalovirus serostatus. In addition to the first cohort of 500 to 850 subjects, a separate validation cohort of approximately 110 different subjects was used. The study combined high-throughput TCR immunosequencing, statistical association of individual TCRs with disease status, and machine learning to predict cytomegalovirus infection status. A later analysis re-examined previously published TCR beta repertoires from more than 600 donors and added high-resolution HLA genotyping to investigate patterns of TCR occurrence. Rather than using new phenotypic data, the later analysis identified candidate immune exposures from TCR beta sequences and from how often those sequences occurred across donors. An earlier analysis of about 620 of the donors applied high-throughput TCR beta sequencing to assess whether each TCR beta V gene segment acted as functional or pseudogenic. Donor age, sex, ethnicity and CMV serostatus were collected together with the repertoire data. A later genetic analysis used genome-wide SNP genotypes for about 55% of the 666 donors, treating that subset as a discovery cohort. Every discovery cohort repertoire had been produced on one sequencing platform. HLA typing included class I and class II loci at four-digit resolution. The number of donors typed differed by locus, with 629-630 for A, B, C, DRB1 and DQB1, roughly 550 for DQA1, about 610 for DPA1, and roughly 450 for DPB1. Roughly five DR-DQ haplotypes were handled as single units for association and clustering, since linkage in the cohort was strong. Among a few hundred genotyped donors of the cohort, an average of approximately 240,000 unique TCR beta nucleotide sequences were sequenced per donor, around 20% of them non-productive.

The cohort was made up of 650 to 700 healthy bone marrow donors. Cohort members were all nominally healthy when sampled, although unrecorded immune exposures were likely present. The donor was CMV seronegative and was included in the group of 352 seronegative cohort members. Every donor gave a peripheral blood sample, and the peripheral blood mononuclear cells from that sample were used for TCR beta sequencing. Genomic DNA extraction from the blood cell samples was performed with the Qiagen DNeasy Blood Extraction Kit. Libraries were constructed by the immunoSEQ multiplex PCR assay. For the multiplex PCR, a mixture combining 60 forward primers for TCR Vbeta segments and 13 reverse primers for TCR Jbeta segments was used. The CDR3 region of rearranged TCR beta genes was amplified from genomic DNA by a multiplex PCR assay. On the Illumina HiSeq System, the amplified TCR beta libraries were sequenced as 87-base-pair reads. As for the original processing: Across the roughly 600 repertoires, a later analysis counted 80 million or so unique TCR beta chains, 9.5 million to 13 million of which were shared by at least two donors. To remove PCR and sequencing errors, raw reads were error-corrected and collapsed into unique sequences using a nearest-neighbor algorithm that merged closely related sequences. CDR3 sequences were aligned to IMGT reference sequences to assign V, D and J gene segments. For a sequence to be retained, a match of at least six nucleotides was required to both a V gene segment and a J gene segment. Rearrangements were called productive when the CDR3 lacked stop codons and stayed in frame with V and J; all others were non-productive. Following IMGT convention, CDR3 was defined as the stretch from the second conserved V-encoded cysteine up to the conserved J-encoded phenylalanine. Sequences without an unambiguous match to a single V gene segment were excluded from the earlier analysis of approximately 600 of the donors. An earlier analysis of fewer than 650 of the donors classified V segments as functional when productive rearrangements were above 56.7% and as segregating when the standard deviation between donors was above 5%. A statistical classification framework was built to diagnose cytomegalovirus status from the catalog of TCR beta chain sequences. A later analysis assigned V and J genes by comparing TCR nucleotide sequences with IMGT/GENE-DB human TR gene sequences. The TCRdist pipeline was used in a later analysis to assign CDR3 sequences and most-parsimonious VDJ recombination scenarios. In a later analysis, every TCR beta chain was defined by the combination of its CDR3 amino acid sequence and its V-gene family, and reads without a unique V-gene family were dropped. In a later analysis, several hundred highly shared, low-generation-probability nucleotide sequences were removed to address suspected cross-contamination and a sequencing artifact. In a later analysis, a clonal expansion index for each public chain was calculated from normalized within-repertoire ranks of inferred template counts. Generation probabilities in a later analysis came from a VDJ recombination model fitted to out-of-frame rearrangements, and those results were checked against IGoR. Hypergeometric tests were used in a later analysis to score TCR-TCR, TCR-HLA and TCR-CMV co-occurrence, with a repertoire-size bias correction applied to the TCR pairs. In a later analysis, false discovery rates were estimated by permuting HLA or CMV assignments 20 times. In a later analysis, co-occurring TCRs were grouped with DBSCAN, and TCRdist sequence similarity was added when clustering was performed within HLA-allele-positive subsets. Repertoires with fewer than 30,000 or more than 120,000 public chains, plus five repertoires with anomalous nucleotide sharing, were excluded from co-occurrence clustering. Drawn from immuneACCESS, this table holds only the in-frame rearrangements with V and J called that TCRdb kept. Clones are partly lost; checked studies trace under half to an unresolved V gene and leave the rest unexplained. For V, J and clone size, that table is used; D and trimming come from the DNA. This sample's records show approximately 110,000 clones. In total, the top ten clones hold roughly 0.94% of the sample.

General findings and caveats noted by the study authors: In a later analysis, the rate of TCR association differed among HLA loci, with DRB1 alleles having the most associated TCRs and HLA-C alleles having the fewest. Several of the top co-occurrence clusters appeared to be linked to parvovirus B19, influenza, CMV and Epstein-Barr virus, according to a later analysis. A total of about 150 TCR beta chains were listed by the study as associated with cytomegalovirus. In this cohort, only TCR beta chains were sequenced, and detectable features were limited by the absence of alpha or paired-chain data. It was suggested by the authors that the approach could potentially be generalized to other disease states and immunological phenotypes. A few of the identified cytomegalovirus-associated TCR beta chains were confirmed in vitro to be specific for cytomegalovirus antigens. While some public TCRs were present in many individuals, most TCR sequences turned up only very rarely across donors. A group of highly shared sequence variants was considered likely to be a technical artifact of the sequencing pipeline. When HLA alleles, especially DR and DQ, strongly co-occurred, attributing TCR associations to individual alleles was difficult. A later analysis found that HLA-associated TCR beta chains were more clonally expanded and had lower generation probabilities than equally common non-associated chains. Because some donors lacked HLA typing at each locus, the association tests relied only on the typed subset. Compared with the roughly 710-donor mean, donors in an Asian-associated ancestry cluster had fewer N-insertions in productive TCRs, according to a later genetic analysis. Over 15 rarely observed V segments, including chromosome 9 orphons, were excluded from the earlier analysis of 550 to 700 of the donors because counts were too low. A further reported finding was that TCR beta sequences accurately predicted the HLA-A and HLA-B alleles for most subjects in the first cohort. A later genetic analysis associated a missense DCLRE1C variant with V-gene and J-gene trimming of TCR beta chains, and an independent cohort replicated the association. Correlated functional status among segregating V segments might be attributable to linkage disequilibrium, but an unknown experimental factor could not be ruled out. Presence/absence analyses assumed roughly uniform sequencing depth across donors, an assumption that may not hold. A later analysis found that most CMV-associated TCR beta chains appeared HLA-restricted, with HLA associations seemingly driven largely by CMV exposure. At a false discovery rate of 0.05, a later analysis linked fewer than 20,000 TCR beta sequences to specific HLA alleles. Cytomegalovirus status was reported to be diagnosed by the classifier with high specificity and sensitivity in both the original and validation cohorts. CMV serostatus was the only immune exposure information available for the cohort. In an earlier analysis of some 550 of the donors, most TCR beta V segments were observed in productive rearrangements about 87% or about 30% of the time, broadly matching IMGT annotations.

Concerning this clone itself: There is no known antigen for this receptor.

The receptor was isolated from a man aged 18 to 35 in good health and CMV-seronegative. The specimen sequenced was PBMCs.

The CDR3 amino acid sequence is: CAWSTQGVGAFF. The nucleotide sequence reads TGTGCCTGGAGTACACAGGGGGTGGGAGCTTTCTTT. The chain couples TRBV30 to TRBJ1-1; 8 bases in between match TRBD1. V is cut back by 2 bases and J by 10 bases, with 6 bases in the junction unmatched. In the germline V gene (reference sequence), CDR1 corresponds to GTSNPN and CDR2 to SVGIG. The CDR3 measures 12 amino acids from cysteine to phenylalanine. Only the CDR3 region is kept as DNA, spanning 36 bases read in frame from base 1. The full variable domain, completed from the reference TRBV30 and TRBJ1-1 proteins outside the CDR3, reads SQTIHQWPATLVQPVGSPLSLECTVEGTSNPNLYWYRQAAGRGLQLLFYSVGIGQISSEVPQNLSASRPQDRQFILSSKKLLLSDSGFYLCAWSTQGVGAFFGQGTRLTVV.